One sample yielded the 3 T cell receptor beta chains listed below, sequenced in a study of human T cells and chemical hapten exposure. TCRdb re-derived calls from the RACE reads in MiXCR, one entry per CDR3 protein. This sample has 35,000 to 45,000 distinct CDR3 sequences, with roughly 12% found just once. Time point indicated: pre-sensitization, week 0. Treatment indicated: therapeutic diphenylcyclopropenone sensitization with weekly scalp DPC. Specimen: whole blood, collected in connection with sensitization to the hapten diphenylcyclopropenone (DPC). These receptors originate from a woman under 40 with alopecia areata. Some clones in this sample may be carry-over from other donors' samples.

The J gene is TRBJ2-7, the V gene TRBV20-1; 7 positions agree with TRBD1. The CDR3 sequence is 13 residues long. Germline-derived CDR1 and CDR2 are DFQATT and SNEGSKA (reference sequence). V was clipped by 5 bases and J by 2 bases; unmatched bases: 6. Here the CDR3 reads CSADRELTYEQYF. The CDR3 nucleotides are TGCAGTGCTGACAGGGAACTGACCTACGAGCAGTACTTC.

There are many counts of this clonotype. In nucleotides, the CDR3 is TGTGCCAGCAGCCAAGGGGACTCATACAATGAGCAGTTCTTC. As protein: CASSQGDSYNEQFF. The chain combines TRBV4-2 with TRBJ2-1; D perhaps matches TRBD2 (6 bases). V shed 1 base and J shed 4 bases, with 8 bases lying between them. CDR3 length: 14 residues. The germline CDR1 and CDR2 sequences are LGHNA and YNFKEQ.

This clonotype was detected only a few times. The chain employs TRBV7-9 and TRBJ1-4, with 7 bases that match TRBD1. The CDR3 length is 14 residues. CDR1 is SEHNR, CDR2 FQNEAQ, per germline (reference sequence). V trimming: 6 bases; J trimming: 7 bases; junction bases outside the gene matches: 8. Written as DNA, the CDR3 is TGTGCCAGCAGGGACCTGGGGACAGTTGAAAAACTGTTTTTT. The encoded protein is CASRDLGTVEKLFF.